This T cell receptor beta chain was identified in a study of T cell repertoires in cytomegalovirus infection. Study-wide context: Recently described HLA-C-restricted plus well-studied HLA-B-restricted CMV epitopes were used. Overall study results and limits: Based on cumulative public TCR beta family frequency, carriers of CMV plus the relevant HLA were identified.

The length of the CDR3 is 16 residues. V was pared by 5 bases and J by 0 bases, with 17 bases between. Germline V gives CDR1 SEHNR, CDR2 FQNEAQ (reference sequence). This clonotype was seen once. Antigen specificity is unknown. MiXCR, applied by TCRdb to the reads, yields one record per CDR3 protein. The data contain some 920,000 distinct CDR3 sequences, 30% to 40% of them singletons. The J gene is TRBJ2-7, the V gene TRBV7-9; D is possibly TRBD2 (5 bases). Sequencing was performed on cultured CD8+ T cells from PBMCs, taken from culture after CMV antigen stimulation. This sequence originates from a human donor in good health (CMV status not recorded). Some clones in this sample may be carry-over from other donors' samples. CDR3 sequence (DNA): TGTGCCAGCAGCCCACGCGCGGGCAGGAGCTCCTACGAGCAGTACGTC. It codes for CASSPRAGRSSYEQYV.